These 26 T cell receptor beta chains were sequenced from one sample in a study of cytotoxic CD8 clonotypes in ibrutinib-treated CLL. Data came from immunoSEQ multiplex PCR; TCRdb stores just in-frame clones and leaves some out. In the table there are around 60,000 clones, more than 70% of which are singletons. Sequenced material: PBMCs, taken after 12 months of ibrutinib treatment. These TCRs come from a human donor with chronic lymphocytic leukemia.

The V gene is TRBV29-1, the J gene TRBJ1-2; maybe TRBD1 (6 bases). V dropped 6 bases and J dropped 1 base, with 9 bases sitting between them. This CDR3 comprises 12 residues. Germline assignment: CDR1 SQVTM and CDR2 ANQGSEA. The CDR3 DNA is TGCAGCGTGGGGGCAGTTAACTATGGCTACACCTTC. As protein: CSVGAVNYGYTF.

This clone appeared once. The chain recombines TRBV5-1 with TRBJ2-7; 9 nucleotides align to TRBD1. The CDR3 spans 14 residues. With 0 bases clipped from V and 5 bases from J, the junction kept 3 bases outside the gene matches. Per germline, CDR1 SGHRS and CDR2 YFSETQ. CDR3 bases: TGCGCCAGCAGCTTGGGACAGGGGGTTAACGAGCAGTACTTC. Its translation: CASSLGQGVNEQYF.

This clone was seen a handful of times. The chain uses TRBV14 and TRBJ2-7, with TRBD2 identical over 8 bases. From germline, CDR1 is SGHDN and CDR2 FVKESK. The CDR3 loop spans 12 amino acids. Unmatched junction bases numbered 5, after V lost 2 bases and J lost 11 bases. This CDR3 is CASSQIVGGEYF. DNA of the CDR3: TGTGCCAGCAGCCAAATAGTCGGGGGGGAGTACTTC.

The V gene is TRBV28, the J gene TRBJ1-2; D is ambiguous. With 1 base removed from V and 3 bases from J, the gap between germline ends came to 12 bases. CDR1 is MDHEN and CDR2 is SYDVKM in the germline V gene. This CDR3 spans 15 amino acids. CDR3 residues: CASSLYEGIDYGYTF. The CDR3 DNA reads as TGTGCCAGCAGTTTATACGAGGGAATCGACTATGGCTACACCTTC.

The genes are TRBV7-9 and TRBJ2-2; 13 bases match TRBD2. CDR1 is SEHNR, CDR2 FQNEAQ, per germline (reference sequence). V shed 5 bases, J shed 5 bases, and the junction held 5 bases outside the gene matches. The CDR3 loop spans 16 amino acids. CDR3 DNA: TGTGCCAGCAGCCCCCCGGGACTAGCGGGGACCGGGGAGCTGTTTTTT. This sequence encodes CASSPPGLAGTGELFF.

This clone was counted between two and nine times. CDR3: CASRTGDNEQFF. The CDR3 nucleotides are TGTGCCAGCCGGACTGGAGACAATGAGCAGTTCTTC. The V call is TRBV2, the J call TRBJ2-1; D might be TRBD2 (5 bases). The germline CDR1 and CDR2 sequences are SNHLY and FYNNEI. There are 12 residues in the CDR3. Trimming took 8 bases from V and 5 from J, leaving 10 bases between them.

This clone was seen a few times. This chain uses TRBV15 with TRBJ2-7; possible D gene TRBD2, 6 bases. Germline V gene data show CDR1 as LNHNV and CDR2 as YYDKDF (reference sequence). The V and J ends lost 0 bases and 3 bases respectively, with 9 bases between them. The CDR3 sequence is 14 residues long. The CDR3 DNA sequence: TGTGCCACCAGCAGAGATCGGGGGATCTACGAGCAGTACTTC. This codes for CATSRDRGIYEQYF. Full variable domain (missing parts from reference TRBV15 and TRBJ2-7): DAMVIQNPRYQVTQFGKPVTLSCSQTLNHNVMYWYQQKSSQAPKLLFHYYDKDFNNEADTPDNFQSRRPNTSFCFLDIRSPGLGDTAMYLCATSRDRGIYEQYFGPGTRLTVT.

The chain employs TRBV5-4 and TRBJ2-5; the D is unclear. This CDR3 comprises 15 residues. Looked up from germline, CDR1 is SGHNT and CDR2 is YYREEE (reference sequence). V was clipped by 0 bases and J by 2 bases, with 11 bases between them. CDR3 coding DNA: TGTGCCAGCAGCTTGGGGATGTCAACGCAAGAGACCCAGTACTTC. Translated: CASSLGMSTQETQYF.

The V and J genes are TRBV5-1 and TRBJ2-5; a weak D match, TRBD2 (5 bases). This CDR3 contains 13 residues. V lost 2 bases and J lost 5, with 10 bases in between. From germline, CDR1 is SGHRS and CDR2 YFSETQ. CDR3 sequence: CASSFSGSETQYF. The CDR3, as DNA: TGCGCCAGCAGCTTTTCGGGGAGTGAGACCCAGTACTTC.

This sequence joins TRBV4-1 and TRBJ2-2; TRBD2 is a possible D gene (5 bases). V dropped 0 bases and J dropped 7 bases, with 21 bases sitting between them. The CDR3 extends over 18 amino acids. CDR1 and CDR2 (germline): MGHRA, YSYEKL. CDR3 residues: CASSQEGALAANNGELFF. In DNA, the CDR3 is TGCGCCAGCAGCCAAGAAGGAGCGCTAGCTGCGAATAACGGGGAGCTGTTTTTT.

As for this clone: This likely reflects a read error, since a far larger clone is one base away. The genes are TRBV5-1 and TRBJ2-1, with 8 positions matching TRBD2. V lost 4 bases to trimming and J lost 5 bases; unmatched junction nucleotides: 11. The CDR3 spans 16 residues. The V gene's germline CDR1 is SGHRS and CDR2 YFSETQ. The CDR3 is CASSPSPAGAHNEQFF. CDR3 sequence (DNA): TGCGCCAGCAGCCCCTCCCCAGCGGGAGCCCACAATGAGCAGTTCTTC. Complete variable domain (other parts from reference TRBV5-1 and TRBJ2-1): KAGVTQTPRYLIKTRGQQVTLSCSPISGHRSVSWYQQTPGQGLQFLFEYFSETQRNKGNFPGRFSGRQFSNSRSEMNVSTLELGDSALYLCASSPSPAGAHNEQFFGPGTRLTVL.

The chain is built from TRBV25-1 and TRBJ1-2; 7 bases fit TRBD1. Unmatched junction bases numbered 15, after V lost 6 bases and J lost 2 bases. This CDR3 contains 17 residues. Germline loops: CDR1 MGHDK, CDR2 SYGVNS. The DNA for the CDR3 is TGTGCCAGCAGACGAACTGCCCGACAGGGAGTAAACTATGGCTACACCTTC. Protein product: CASRRTARQGVNYGYTF.

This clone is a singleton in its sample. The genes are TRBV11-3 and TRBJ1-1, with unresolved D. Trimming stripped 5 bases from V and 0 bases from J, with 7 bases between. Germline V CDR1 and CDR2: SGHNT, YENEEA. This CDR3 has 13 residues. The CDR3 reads CASSPGLNTEAFF. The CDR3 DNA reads TGTGCCAGCAGCCCCGGCCTGAACACTGAAGCTTTCTTT.

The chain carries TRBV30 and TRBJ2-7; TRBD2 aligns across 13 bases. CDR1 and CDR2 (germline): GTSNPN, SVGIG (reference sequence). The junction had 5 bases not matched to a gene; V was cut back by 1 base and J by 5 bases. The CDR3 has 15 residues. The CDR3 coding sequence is TGTGCCTGGAGTGAGGGACTAGCGGGGTTGGACGAGCAGTACTTC. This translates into CAWSEGLAGLDEQYF.

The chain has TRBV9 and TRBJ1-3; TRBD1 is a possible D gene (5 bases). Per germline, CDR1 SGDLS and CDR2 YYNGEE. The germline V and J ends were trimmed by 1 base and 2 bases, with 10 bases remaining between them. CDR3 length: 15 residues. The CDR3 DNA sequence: TGTGCCAGCAGCGTACAGGGAGTAGCTGGAAACACCATATATTTT. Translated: CASSVQGVAGNTIYF.

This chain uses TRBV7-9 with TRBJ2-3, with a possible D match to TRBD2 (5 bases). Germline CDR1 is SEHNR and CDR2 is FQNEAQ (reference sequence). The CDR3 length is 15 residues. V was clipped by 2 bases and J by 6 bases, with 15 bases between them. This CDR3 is CASSLSGVAPDTQYF. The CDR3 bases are TGTGCCAGCAGCTTATCCGGGGTGGCCCCGGATACGCAGTATTTT.

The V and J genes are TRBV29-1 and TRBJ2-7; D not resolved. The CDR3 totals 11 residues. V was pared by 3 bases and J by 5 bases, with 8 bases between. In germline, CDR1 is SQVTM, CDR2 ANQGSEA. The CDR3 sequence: CSVDLHNEQYF. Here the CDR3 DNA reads TGCAGCGTTGATTTGCATAACGAGCAGTACTTC.

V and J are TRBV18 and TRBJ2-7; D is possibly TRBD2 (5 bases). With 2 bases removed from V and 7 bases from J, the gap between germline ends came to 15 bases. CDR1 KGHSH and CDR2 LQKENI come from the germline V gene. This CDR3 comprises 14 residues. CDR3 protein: CASSPASMPWEQYF. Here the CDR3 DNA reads TGTGCCAGCTCACCAGCTAGCATGCCCTGGGAGCAGTACTTC.

The CDR3 bases are TGCGCCAGCAGTGGGACTAGCGGGAACACCGGGGAGCTGTTTTTT. It codes for CASSGTSGNTGELFF. The J gene is TRBJ2-2, the V gene TRBV10-1; 10 positions agree with TRBD2. Germline V CDR1 and CDR2: WNHNN, SYGVQD (reference sequence). The CDR3 length is 15 residues. The V and J ends lost 4 bases and 1 base, in that order; junction bases with no gene match: 0.

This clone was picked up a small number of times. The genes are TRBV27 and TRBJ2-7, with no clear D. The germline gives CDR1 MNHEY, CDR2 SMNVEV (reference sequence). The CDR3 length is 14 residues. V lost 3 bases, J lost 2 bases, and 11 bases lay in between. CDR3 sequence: CASSFWSETYEQYF. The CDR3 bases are TGTGCCAGCAGTTTCTGGTCCGAAACCTACGAGCAGTACTTC.

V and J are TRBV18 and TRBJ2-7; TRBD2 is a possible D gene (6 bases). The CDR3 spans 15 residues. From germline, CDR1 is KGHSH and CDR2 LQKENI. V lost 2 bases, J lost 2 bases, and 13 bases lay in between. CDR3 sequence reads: CASSPRRGIAYEQYF. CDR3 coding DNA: TGTGCCAGCTCACCAAGGAGGGGAATCGCCTACGAGCAGTACTTC. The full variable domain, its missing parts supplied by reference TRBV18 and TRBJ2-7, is NAGVMQNPRHLVRRRGQEARLRCSPMKGHSHVYWYRQLPEEGLKFMVYLQKENIIDESGMPKERFSAEFPKEGPSILRIQQVVRGDSAAYFCASSPRRGIAYEQYFGPGTRLTVT.

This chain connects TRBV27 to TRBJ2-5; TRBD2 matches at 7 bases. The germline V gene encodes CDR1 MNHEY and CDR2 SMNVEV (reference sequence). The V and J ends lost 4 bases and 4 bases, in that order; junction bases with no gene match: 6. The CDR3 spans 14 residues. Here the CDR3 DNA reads TGTGCCAGCAGTTCCTGGGGGGGAAGAGAGACCCAGTACTTC. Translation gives CASSSWGGRETQYF.

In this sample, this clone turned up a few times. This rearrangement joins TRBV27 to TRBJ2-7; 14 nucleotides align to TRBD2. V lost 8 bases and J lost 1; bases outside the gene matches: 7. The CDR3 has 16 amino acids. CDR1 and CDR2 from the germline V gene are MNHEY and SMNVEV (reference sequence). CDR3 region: CASRGLAGAGSYEQYF. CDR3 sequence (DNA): TGTGCCAGCCGGGGACTAGCGGGAGCGGGTTCCTACGAGCAGTACTTC.

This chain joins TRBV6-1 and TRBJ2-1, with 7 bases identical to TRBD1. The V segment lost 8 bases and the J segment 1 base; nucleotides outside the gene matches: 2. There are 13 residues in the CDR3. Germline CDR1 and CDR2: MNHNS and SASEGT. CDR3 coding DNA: TGTGCCAGCGAGACAGGGTCCTACAATGAGCAGTTCTTC. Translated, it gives CASETGSYNEQFF.

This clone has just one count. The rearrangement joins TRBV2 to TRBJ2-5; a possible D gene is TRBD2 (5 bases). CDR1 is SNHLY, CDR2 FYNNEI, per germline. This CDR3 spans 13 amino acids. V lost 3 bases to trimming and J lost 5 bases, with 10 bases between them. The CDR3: CASSDVRRETQYF. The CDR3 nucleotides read TGTGCCAGCAGTGATGTTAGGAGGGAGACCCAGTACTTC.

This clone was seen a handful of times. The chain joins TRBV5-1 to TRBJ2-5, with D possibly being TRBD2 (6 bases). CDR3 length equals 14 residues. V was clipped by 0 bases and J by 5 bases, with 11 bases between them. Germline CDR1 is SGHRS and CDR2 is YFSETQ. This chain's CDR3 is CASSLGRGGETQYF. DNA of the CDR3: TGCGCCAGCAGCTTGGGGAGGGGAGGTGAGACCCAGTACTTC.